This T cell receptor (beta chain) is from a study of T-cell memory formation after mild COVID-19. TCRdb redid the calling of the 5' RACE reads with MiXCR, one entry per CDR3 protein. The data show some 270,000 distinct CDR3 sequences, approximately 15% seen once. Per germline, CDR1 SGHRS and CDR2 YFSETQ. The CDR3 has 17 residues. V shed 3 bases, J shed 4 bases, and the junction held 7 bases outside the gene matches. The TCR sequence derives from an adult woman who had mild COVID-19 (a few samples of this study predate the infection). Cell type and time point are not known. The material sequenced was PBMCs or a T cell subset sorted from them (not recorded which). The chain carries TRBV5-1 and TRBJ2-2, with TRBD2 matching over 12 bases. CDR3 in amino acids: CASSWGTSGLATGELFF. CDR3 DNA: TGCGCCAGCAGCTGGGGGACTAGCGGGTTAGCCACCGGGGAGCTGTTTTTT.